This T cell receptor (beta chain) was sequenced for a study of blood T cell repertoires in COVID-19. Across the study: The cDNA or gDNA used as material had been derived from T cells, B-cell-depleted T cells, or PBMCs.

A word on this clone: An end of the junction differs from the germline gene, which may be a read error.

Methods used by the authors: Researchers report that nucleated cell counts were estimated from reference gene primer amplification. The method was immunoSEQ multiplex PCR; TCRdb's version includes in-frame clones alone and lacks a portion of them. The DNA was the basis for D and trimming; V, J and clone size are from that table. This sample has roughly 240,000 clones, with about 87% found just once. The CDR3 covers 15 residues. Germline values: CDR1 SSHAT, CDR2 FNYEAQ (reference sequence). The rearrangement uses TRBV7-7 and TRBJ2-1; possible D gene TRBD1, 7 bases. The sequence came from a man aged 45-60 years who had been exposed to COVID-19. Sequenced material: PBMCs or T cells enriched from blood (not recorded which). The CDR3 protein is CASSAGQFNYNEQFF. In DNA, the CDR3 is TGTGCTAGCAGCGCGGGACAGTTCAACTACAATGAGCAGTTCTTC.